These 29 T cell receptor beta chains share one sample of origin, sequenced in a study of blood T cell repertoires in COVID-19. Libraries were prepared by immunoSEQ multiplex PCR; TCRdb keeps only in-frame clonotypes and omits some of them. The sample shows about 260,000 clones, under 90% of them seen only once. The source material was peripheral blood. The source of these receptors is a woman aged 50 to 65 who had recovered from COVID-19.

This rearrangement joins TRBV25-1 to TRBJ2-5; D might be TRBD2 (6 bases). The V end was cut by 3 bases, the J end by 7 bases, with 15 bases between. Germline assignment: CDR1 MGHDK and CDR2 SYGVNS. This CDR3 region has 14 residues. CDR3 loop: CASSDDWRGGTQYF. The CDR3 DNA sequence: TGTGCCAGCAGTGATGACTGGCGGGGCGGGACCCAGTACTTC.

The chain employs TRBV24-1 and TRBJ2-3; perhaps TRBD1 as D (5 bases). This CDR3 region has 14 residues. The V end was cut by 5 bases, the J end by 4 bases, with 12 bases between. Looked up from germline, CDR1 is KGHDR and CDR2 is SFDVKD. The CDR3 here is CATSGRGYPDTQYF. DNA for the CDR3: TGTGCCACCAGTGGAAGGGGCTACCCAGATACGCAGTATTTT.

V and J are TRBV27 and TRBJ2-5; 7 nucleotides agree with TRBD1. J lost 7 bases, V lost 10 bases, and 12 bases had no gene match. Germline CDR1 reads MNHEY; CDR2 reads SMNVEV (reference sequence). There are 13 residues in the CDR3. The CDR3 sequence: CATMAGGFVTQYF. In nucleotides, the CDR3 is TGTGCCACCATGGCAGGGGGTTTTGTGACCCAGTACTTC.

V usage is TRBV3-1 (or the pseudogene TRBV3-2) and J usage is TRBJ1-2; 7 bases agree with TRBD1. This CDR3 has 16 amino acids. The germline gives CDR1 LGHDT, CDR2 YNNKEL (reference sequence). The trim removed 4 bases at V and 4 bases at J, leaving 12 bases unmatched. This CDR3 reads CASSPSDRSSFYGYTF. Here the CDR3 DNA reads TGTGCCAGCAGCCCATCGGACAGGAGCTCTTTCTATGGCTACACCTTC.

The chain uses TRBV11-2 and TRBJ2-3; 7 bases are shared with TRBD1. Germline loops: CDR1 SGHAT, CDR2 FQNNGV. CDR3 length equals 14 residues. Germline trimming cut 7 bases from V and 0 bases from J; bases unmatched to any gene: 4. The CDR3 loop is CASKLTGSTDTQYF. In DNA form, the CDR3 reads TGTGCCAGCAAACTGACAGGGAGCACAGATACGCAGTATTTT.

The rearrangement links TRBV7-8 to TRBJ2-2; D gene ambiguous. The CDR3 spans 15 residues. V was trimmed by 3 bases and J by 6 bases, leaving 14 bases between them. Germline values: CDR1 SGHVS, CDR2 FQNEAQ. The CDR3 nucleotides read TGTGCCAGCAGCTTCGGCTCCGGGTTCCCCGGGGAGCTGTTTTTT. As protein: CASSFGSGFPGELFF.

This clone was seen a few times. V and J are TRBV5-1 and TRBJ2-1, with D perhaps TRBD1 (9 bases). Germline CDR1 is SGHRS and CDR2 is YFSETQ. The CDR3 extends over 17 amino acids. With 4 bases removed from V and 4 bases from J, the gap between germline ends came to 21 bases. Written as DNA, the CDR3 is TGCGCCAGCAGCCGGGAGGGACAGGGAAAAATATACAATGAGCAGTTCTTC. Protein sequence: CASSREGQGKIYNEQFF.

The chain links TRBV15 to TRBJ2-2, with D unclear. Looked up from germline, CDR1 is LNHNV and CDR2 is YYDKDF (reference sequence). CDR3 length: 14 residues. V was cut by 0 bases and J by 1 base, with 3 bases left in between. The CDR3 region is CATSRDQNTGELFF. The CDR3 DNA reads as TGTGCCACCAGCAGAGATCAGAACACCGGGGAGCTGTTTTTT.

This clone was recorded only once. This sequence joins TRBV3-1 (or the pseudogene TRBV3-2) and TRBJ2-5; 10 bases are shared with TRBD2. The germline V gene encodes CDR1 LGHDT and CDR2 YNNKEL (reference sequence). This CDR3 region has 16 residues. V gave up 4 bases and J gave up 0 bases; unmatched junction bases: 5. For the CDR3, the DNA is TGTGCCAGCAGCCCCTCCGGGACTAGCGACCAAGAGACCCAGTACTTC. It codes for CASSPSGTSDQETQYF.

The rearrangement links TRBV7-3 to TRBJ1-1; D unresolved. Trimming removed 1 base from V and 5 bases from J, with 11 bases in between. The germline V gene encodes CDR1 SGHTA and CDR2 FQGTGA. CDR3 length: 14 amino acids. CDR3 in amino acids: CASSLSLSGTEAFF. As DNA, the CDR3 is TGTGCCAGCAGCTTAAGTCTTTCAGGAACTGAAGCTTTCTTT.

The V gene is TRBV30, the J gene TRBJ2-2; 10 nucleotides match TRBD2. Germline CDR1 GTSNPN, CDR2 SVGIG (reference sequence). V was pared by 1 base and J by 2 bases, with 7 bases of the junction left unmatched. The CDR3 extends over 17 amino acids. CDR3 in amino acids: CAWSGPGTSANTGELFF. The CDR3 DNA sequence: TGTGCCTGGAGTGGACCCGGGACTAGCGCCAACACCGGGGAGCTGTTTTTT.

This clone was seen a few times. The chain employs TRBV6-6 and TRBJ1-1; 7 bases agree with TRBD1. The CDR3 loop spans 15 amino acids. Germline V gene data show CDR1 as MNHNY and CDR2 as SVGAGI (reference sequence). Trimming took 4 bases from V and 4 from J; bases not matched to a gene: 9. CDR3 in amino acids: CASSSPSGGGTEAFF. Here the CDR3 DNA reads TGTGCCAGCAGTTCTCCTTCAGGGGGAGGCACTGAAGCTTTCTTT.

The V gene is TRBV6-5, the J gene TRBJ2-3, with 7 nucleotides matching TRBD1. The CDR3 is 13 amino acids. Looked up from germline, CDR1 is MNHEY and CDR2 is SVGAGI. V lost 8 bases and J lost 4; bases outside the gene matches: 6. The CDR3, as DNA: TGTGCCAGCTCGAGGACAGGTGCAGATACGCAGTATTTT. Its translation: CASSRTGADTQYF.

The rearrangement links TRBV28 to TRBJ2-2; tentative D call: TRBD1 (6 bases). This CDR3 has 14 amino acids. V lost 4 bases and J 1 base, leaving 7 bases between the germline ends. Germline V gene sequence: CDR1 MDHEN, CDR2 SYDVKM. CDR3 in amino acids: CASSSGQNTGELFF. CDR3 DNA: TGTGCCAGCAGTTCGGGACAGAACACCGGGGAGCTGTTTTTT.

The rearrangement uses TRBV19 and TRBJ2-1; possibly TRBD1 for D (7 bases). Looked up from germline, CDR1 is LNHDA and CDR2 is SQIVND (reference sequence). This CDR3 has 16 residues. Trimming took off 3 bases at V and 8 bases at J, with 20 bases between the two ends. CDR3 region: CASSIGGRQGKHEQFF. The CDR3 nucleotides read TGTGCCAGTAGTATTGGAGGGCGACAGGGTAAACATGAGCAGTTCTTC.

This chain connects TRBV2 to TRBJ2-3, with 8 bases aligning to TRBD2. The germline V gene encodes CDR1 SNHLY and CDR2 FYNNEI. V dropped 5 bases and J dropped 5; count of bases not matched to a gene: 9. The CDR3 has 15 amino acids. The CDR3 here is CASSRAGGGIDTQYF. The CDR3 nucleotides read TGTGCCAGCAGTCGGGCCGGGGGGGGTATAGATACGCAGTATTTT.

The CDR3, as DNA: TGTGCCAGCAGCCCGGAGGCGGGGGGCTCCTACGAGCAGTACTTC. It translates to CASSPEAGGSYEQYF. V is TRBV2 and J is TRBJ2-7; 8 bases map to TRBD2. The CDR3 contains 15 residues. V shed 6 bases and J 0 bases; nucleotides not matched to a gene: 7. Germline V gene sequence: CDR1 SNHLY, CDR2 FYNNEI.

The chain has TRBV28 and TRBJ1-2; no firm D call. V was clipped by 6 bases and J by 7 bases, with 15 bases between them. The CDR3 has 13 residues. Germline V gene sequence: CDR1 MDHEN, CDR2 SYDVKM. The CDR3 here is CASSSARSSGYTF. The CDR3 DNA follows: TGTGCCAGCAGCTCTGCCAGATCGTCTGGCTACACCTTC.

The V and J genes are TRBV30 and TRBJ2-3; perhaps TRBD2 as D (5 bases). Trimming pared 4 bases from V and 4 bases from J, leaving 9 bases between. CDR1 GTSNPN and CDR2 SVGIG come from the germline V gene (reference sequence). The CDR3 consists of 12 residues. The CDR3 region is CAWKGSSDTQYF. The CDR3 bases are TGTGCCTGGAAAGGGAGTTCAGATACGCAGTATTTT.

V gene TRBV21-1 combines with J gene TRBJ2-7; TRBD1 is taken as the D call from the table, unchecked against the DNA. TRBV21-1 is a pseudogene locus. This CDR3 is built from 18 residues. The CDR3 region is CASSKETHRRTGPYEQYF. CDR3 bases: TGTGCCAGCAGCAAAGAGACCCATAGAAGAACAGGGCCCTACGAGCAGTACTTC.

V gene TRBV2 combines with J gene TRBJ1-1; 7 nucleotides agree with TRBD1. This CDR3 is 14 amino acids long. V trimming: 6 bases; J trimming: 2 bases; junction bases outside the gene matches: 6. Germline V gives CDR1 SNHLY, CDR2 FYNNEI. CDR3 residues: CASSKGTANTEAFF. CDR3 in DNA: TGTGCCAGCAGCAAAGGGACAGCCAACACTGAAGCTTTCTTT.

The CDR3 sequence: CASSLRVGGPKGEQYF. CDR3 coding DNA: TGTGCCAGCAGCTTAAGAGTTGGAGGACCCAAGGGCGAGCAGTACTTC. The chain employs TRBV7-3 and TRBJ2-7, with D possibly TRBD2 on 5 matching bases. Deletions cut 1 base from V and 6 bases from J, with 19 bases between. This CDR3 region has 16 residues. The germline V gene has CDR1 SGHTA and CDR2 FQGTGA.

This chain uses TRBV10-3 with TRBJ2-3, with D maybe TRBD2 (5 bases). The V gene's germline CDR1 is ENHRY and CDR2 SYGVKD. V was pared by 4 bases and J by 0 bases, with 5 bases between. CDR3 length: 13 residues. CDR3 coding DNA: TGTGCCATCAGTGGGACTAGCACAGATACGCAGTATTTT. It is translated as CAISGTSTDTQYF.

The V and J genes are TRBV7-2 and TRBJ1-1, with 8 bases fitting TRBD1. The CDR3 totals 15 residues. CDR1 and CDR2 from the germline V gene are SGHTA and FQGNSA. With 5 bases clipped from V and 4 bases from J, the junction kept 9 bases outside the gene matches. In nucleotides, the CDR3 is TGTGCCAGCAGCCCACTACAGGGGGTAAGCACTGAAGCTTTCTTT. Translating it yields CASSPLQGVSTEAFF.

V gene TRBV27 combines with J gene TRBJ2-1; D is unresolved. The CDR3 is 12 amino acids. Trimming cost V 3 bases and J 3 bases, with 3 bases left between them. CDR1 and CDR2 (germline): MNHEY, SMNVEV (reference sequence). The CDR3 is CASSFSYNEQFF. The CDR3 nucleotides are TGTGCCAGCAGTTTCAGCTACAATGAGCAGTTCTTC.

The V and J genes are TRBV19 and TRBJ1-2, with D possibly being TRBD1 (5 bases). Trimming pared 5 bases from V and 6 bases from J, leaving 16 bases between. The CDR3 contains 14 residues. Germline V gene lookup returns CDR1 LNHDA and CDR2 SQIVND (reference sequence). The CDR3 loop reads CASSPTTVIDGYTF. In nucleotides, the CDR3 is TGTGCCAGTAGTCCCACGACAGTGATCGATGGCTACACCTTC.

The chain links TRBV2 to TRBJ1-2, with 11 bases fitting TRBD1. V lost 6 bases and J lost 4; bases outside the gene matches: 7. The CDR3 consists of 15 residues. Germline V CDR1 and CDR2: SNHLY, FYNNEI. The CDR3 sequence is CASSVGQGALYGYTF. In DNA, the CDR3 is TGTGCCAGCAGCGTAGGACAGGGGGCCCTCTATGGCTACACCTTC. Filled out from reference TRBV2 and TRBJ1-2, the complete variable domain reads EPEVTQTPSHQVTQMGQEVILRCVPISNHLYFYWYRQILGQKVEFLVSFYNNEISEKSEIFDDQFSVERPDGSNFTLKIRSTKLEDSAMYFCASSVGQGALYGYTFGSGTRLTVV.

The CDR3 DNA reads as TGTGCCAGTACACAGGTGGATAGCAATCAGCCCCAGCATTTT. It encodes CASTQVDSNQPQHF. J is TRBJ1-5 and V is TRBV2, with a weak D call TRBD1 (5 bases). Trimming left V 9 bases short and J 0 bases short, with 12 bases between. CDR1 and CDR2 (germline): SNHLY, FYNNEI. This CDR3 is built from 14 residues.

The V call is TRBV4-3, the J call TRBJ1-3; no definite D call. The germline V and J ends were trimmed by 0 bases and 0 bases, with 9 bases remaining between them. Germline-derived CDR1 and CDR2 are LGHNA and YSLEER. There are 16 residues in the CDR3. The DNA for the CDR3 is TGCGCCAGCAGCCAAGATCCCCCGGGCTCTGGAAACACCATATATTTT. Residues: CASSQDPPGSGNTIYF.